The next 15 T cell receptor beta chains were all read from a single sample in a study of blood T cells in healthy people across ages. Alongside a J-beta primer mix, a sample-barcoded 5' primer served in a second PCR lasting roughly 7 to 11 cycles. TCRdb called the 5' RACE reads again in MiXCR, with one record for every CDR3 protein. Among more than 650,000 distinct CDR3 sequences listed, approximately 21% were seen once. Material for sequencing was blood. The receptor set was obtained from an older man in good health.

This clonotype was detected only a few times. An end of the junction differs from the germline gene, which may be a read error. The genes are TRBV6-5 and TRBJ2-1; 14 bases agree with TRBD2. CDR3 length equals 18 residues. Per germline, CDR1 MNHEY and CDR2 SVGAGI. In DNA form, the CDR3 reads TGTGCCAGCAGTAACTCCAGACTAGCGGGAGGGAGATACAATGAGCAGTTCTTC. Protein sequence: CASSNSRLAGGRYNEQFF.

This clonotype appeared a few times. The rearrangement uses TRBV20-1 and TRBJ2-1; 7 bases are a match to TRBD1. V was pared by 5 bases and J by 2 bases, with 15 bases of the junction left unmatched. CDR1 and CDR2 (germline): DFQATT, SNEGSKA (reference sequence). The CDR3 extends over 17 amino acids. The CDR3 region is CSARKILGTETYNEQFF. In nucleotides, the CDR3 is TGCAGTGCTCGAAAAATTCTTGGGACAGAAACCTACAATGAGCAGTTCTTC.

This clonotype has more than one count but fewer than ten. The chain is built from TRBV24-1 and TRBJ2-3; either TRBD1 or TRBD2 may fit D (5 bases each). The germline V gene has CDR1 KGHDR and CDR2 SFDVKD. V dropped 4 bases and J dropped 4 bases, with 14 bases sitting between them. The CDR3 has 15 residues. Here the CDR3 DNA reads TGTGCCACCAGTGAGCCAGGGAGTGGAGCAGATACGCAGTATTTT. Its protein is CATSEPGSGADTQYF.

The chain employs TRBV5-1 and TRBJ2-3, with D possibly matching TRBD2 (5 bases). Trimming removed 1 base from V and 8 bases from J, with 14 bases in between. The CDR3 runs 14 residues. The germline V gene encodes CDR1 SGHRS and CDR2 YFSETQ. DNA for the CDR3: TGCGCCAGCAGCTTGCCAGCGGCAGAGGGTACGCAGTATTTT. This translates into CASSLPAAEGTQYF.

This clonotype was counted a few times. CDR3 DNA: TGTGCCAGCAGCAACCCGGATGAGCAGTTCTTC. Residues: CASSNPDEQFF. The chain carries TRBV11-2 and TRBJ2-1; D is ambiguous. The germline gives CDR1 SGHAT, CDR2 FQNNGV. With 5 bases removed from V and 8 bases from J, the gap between germline ends came to 7 bases. This CDR3 comprises 11 residues.

This clonotype has a handful of counts. The chain carries TRBV20-1 and TRBJ1-6; the match to TRBD1 covers 10 bases. CDR3 length: 17 amino acids. V lost 3 bases to trimming and J lost 6 bases; unmatched junction nucleotides: 11. The germline V gene encodes CDR1 DFQATT and CDR2 SNEGSKA (reference sequence). The CDR3 DNA reads as TGCAGTGCTAGGGGCCAAAGGACAGGGGGTTTTAATTCACCCCTCCACTTT. Amino acid sequence: CSARGQRTGGFNSPLHF.

The chain couples TRBV20-1 to TRBJ1-2; possible D gene TRBD1, 6 bases. CDR3 length equals 13 residues. Trimming removed 3 bases at V and 7 bases at J, with 15 bases between. CDR1 is DFQATT and CDR2 is SNEGSKA in the germline V gene (reference sequence). The CDR3 sequence is CSARAGGQGGYTF. The DNA of the CDR3 is TGCAGTGCTAGGGCGGGGGGCCAGGGTGGCTACACCTTC.

This clonotype was seen only a few times. The chain couples TRBV6-5 to TRBJ1-1, with TRBD1 as a possible D gene (5 bases). The CDR3 length is 15 residues. V was cut by 8 bases and J by 0 bases, with 16 bases left in between. The germline gives CDR1 MNHEY, CDR2 SVGAGI. In nucleotides, the CDR3 is TGTGCCAGCCACCTGTCTTTAGGGGTGAACACTGAAGCTTTCTTT. It codes for CASHLSLGVNTEAFF.

This clonotype was detected only a few times. The V call is TRBV20-1, the J call TRBJ2-3; no firm D call. The V and J ends lost 1 base and 6 bases respectively, with 11 bases between them. Germline values: CDR1 DFQATT, CDR2 SNEGSKA (reference sequence). This CDR3 region has 13 residues. This CDR3 reads CSARVQAVDTQYF. Written as DNA, the CDR3 is TGCAGTGCTAGAGTCCAGGCAGTTGATACGCAGTATTTT.

This clonotype came up many times. The chain combines TRBV19 with TRBJ2-5; the D is unclear. Trimming cost V 5 bases and J 5 bases, with 12 bases left between them. This CDR3 region has 13 residues. In germline, CDR1 is LNHDA, CDR2 SQIVND (reference sequence). This CDR3 is CASSLGRWETQYF. As DNA, the CDR3 is TGTGCCAGTAGTCTTGGAAGGTGGGAGACCCAGTACTTC.

This clonotype was observed a few times. The V and J genes are TRBV14 and TRBJ2-5; D perhaps matches TRBD1 (5 bases). The DNA end favors TRBJ2-1, so the J call may be wrong. Germline loops: CDR1 SGHDN, CDR2 FVKESK. This CDR3 contains 15 residues. The CDR3 sequence is CASSQEWKGVPEQFF. CDR3 bases: TGTGCCAGCAGCCAAGAGTGGAAAGGGGTGCCTGAGCAGTTCTTC.

Written as DNA, the CDR3 is TGCGCCAGCAGTGAGTCTCAGCGGGAGTTAACGCAGTATTTT. Encoded protein: CASSESQRELTQYF. This chain links TRBV10-2 with TRBJ2-3; 8 nucleotides match TRBD2. Germline V CDR1 and CDR2: WSHSY, SAAADI. CDR3 length: 14 amino acids. After removal of 0 bases from V and 9 bases from J, the junction contained 5 bases not matched to a gene.

This sequence joins TRBV11-2 and TRBJ1-1; TRBD1 aligns across 7 bases. After removal of 8 bases from V and 4 bases from J, the junction contained 16 bases not matched to a gene. Germline assignment: CDR1 SGHAT and CDR2 FQNNGV. The CDR3 sequence is 16 residues long. The CDR3 sequence is CASQRGQTSPATEAFF. DNA for the CDR3: TGTGCCAGCCAACGGGGACAGACAAGTCCGGCCACTGAAGCTTTCTTT.

The chain has TRBV5-5 and TRBJ2-5, with 8 bases aligning to TRBD1. CDR1 is SGHKS, CDR2 YYEKEE, per germline (reference sequence). Trimming cost V 4 bases and J 2 bases; bases outside gene matches: 13. The CDR3 has 17 amino acids. The CDR3 protein is CASSGTGLRGAQETQYF. The CDR3, as DNA: TGTGCCAGCAGCGGGACAGGATTGAGGGGGGCTCAAGAGACCCAGTACTTC.

This sequence joins TRBV20-1 and TRBJ2-2; D is unresolved. The CDR3 consists of 14 residues. Between the trimmed V and J ends, which lost 3 bases and 1 base, there was a span of 9 bases. The germline V gene encodes CDR1 DFQATT and CDR2 SNEGSKA (reference sequence). This chain's CDR3 is CSARPPGNTGELFF. CDR3 DNA sequence: TGCAGTGCTAGGCCCCCCGGGAACACCGGGGAGCTGTTTTTT.